A single sample gave rise to the 20 T cell receptor beta chains below, sequenced in a study of cytomegalovirus exposure and HLA in healthy donors. The PCR contained 60 Vbeta and 13 Jbeta primers. Using immunoSEQ multiplex PCR, the repertoire was profiled, and TCRdb retains in-frame clones only, with some absent. This table has over 140,000 clones, about 80% appearing once. The specimen sequenced was PBMCs. The receptors shown here come from a man aged 25 to 40 in good health and CMV-seropositive.

CDR3: CASSSGQGPHHEQFF. In DNA form, the CDR3 reads TGCGCCAGCAGCTCAGGACAGGGGCCTCACCATGAGCAGTTCTTC. The V gene is TRBV5-1, the J gene TRBJ2-1; TRBD1 matches 9 bases. V dropped 3 bases and J dropped 8; count of bases not matched to a gene: 9. The CDR3 has 15 residues. The V gene's germline CDR1 is SGHRS and CDR2 YFSETQ.

The chain uses TRBV2 and TRBJ2-1; 7 bases match TRBD2. The germline V gene encodes CDR1 SNHLY and CDR2 FYNNEI. The trim removed 6 bases at V and 2 bases at J, leaving 7 bases unmatched. The length of the CDR3 is 15 residues. In DNA form, the CDR3 reads TGTGCCAGCAGCGCGTTGGGGACTACCTACAATGAGCAGTTCTTC. Residues: CASSALGTTYNEQFF.

J is TRBJ2-7 and V is TRBV2, with D possibly being TRBD2 (6 bases). The V and J ends lost 0 bases and 6 bases respectively, with 15 bases between them. The CDR3 totals 15 residues. Per the germline V gene, CDR1 is SNHLY and CDR2 is FYNNEI. CDR3 in amino acids: CASSEARTTRAEQYF. As DNA, the CDR3 is TGTGCCAGCAGTGAAGCGCGGACTACCCGAGCCGAGCAGTACTTC.

The chain couples TRBV7-3 to TRBJ2-7; TRBD1 matches at 10 bases. The V and J ends lost 0 bases and 5 bases, in that order; junction bases with no gene match: 4. Germline lookup yields CDR1 SGHTA and CDR2 FQGTGA. This CDR3 comprises 15 residues. The DNA for the CDR3 is TGTGCCAGCAGCTTAACGGGACAGGGGTTTGACGAGCAGTACTTC. Protein: CASSLTGQGFDEQYF.

The V call is TRBV6-1, the J call TRBJ1-1; D is perhaps TRBD1 (6 bases). The CDR3 is 16 residues long. Looked up from germline, CDR1 is MNHNS and CDR2 is SASEGT. The V gene lost 2 bases and the J gene lost 0 bases, with 13 bases spanning the gap. The CDR3 bases are TGTGCCAGCAGTGAATTGTGGACAGACATGAACACTGAAGCTTTCTTT. Encoded protein: CASSELWTDMNTEAFF.

The V and J genes are TRBV9 and TRBJ1-2; TRBD1 matches at 8 bases. Per the germline V gene, CDR1 is SGDLS and CDR2 is YYNGEE. The CDR3 loop spans 19 amino acids. V lost 3 bases to trimming and J lost 7 bases; unmatched junction nucleotides: 23. The CDR3 protein is CASSEGPGQAHLLSGGYTF. The CDR3 DNA follows: TGTGCCAGCAGCGAGGGGCCGGGACAGGCCCATCTTTTGTCCGGTGGCTACACCTTC.

This clone came up a few times. This rearrangement joins TRBV10-3 to TRBJ1-1; the match to TRBD1 covers 7 bases. Germline-derived CDR1 and CDR2 are ENHRY and SYGVKD. The CDR3 has 14 amino acids. Trimming cost V 6 bases and J 1 base; bases outside gene matches: 5. CDR3 bases: TGTGCCATCAGACCACAGGGGACGAACACTGAAGCTTTCTTT. Its translation: CAIRPQGTNTEAFF.

V and J are TRBV5-1 and TRBJ2-6; the D gene is possibly TRBD1 (5 bases). Per the germline V gene, CDR1 is SGHRS and CDR2 is YFSETQ. V dropped 0 bases and J dropped 0 bases, with 7 bases sitting between them. CDR3 length: 16 amino acids. CDR3 DNA sequence: TGCGCCAGCAGCTTGGAAGGGGCCTCTGGGGCCAACGTCCTGACTTTC. It codes for CASSLEGASGANVLTF.

V and J are TRBV28 and TRBJ1-2, with D possibly being TRBD1 (6 bases). Trimming left V 2 bases short and J 8 bases short, with 18 bases between. CDR1 MDHEN and CDR2 SYDVKM come from the germline V gene. CDR3 length: 15 amino acids. The CDR3 is CASSLGGSRLRGYTF. CDR3 bases: TGTGCCAGCAGTTTAGGGGGCAGCCGGCTTAGGGGCTACACCTTC.

V usage is TRBV14 and J usage is TRBJ2-5; 10 bases are a match to TRBD2. CDR1 is SGHDN and CDR2 is FVKESK in the germline V gene. The CDR3 totals 16 residues. Trimming cost V 1 base and J 1 base; bases outside gene matches: 3. CDR3 DNA: TGTGCCAGCAGCCAAGGTCCTAGCGGGGGCCAAGAGACCCAGTACTTC. Protein: CASSQGPSGGQETQYF.

V usage is TRBV7-2 and J usage is TRBJ2-5; 8 nucleotides line up with TRBD2. The CDR3 extends over 14 amino acids. The ends lost 5 bases at V and 5 bases at J; junction bases unmatched: 7. Germline values: CDR1 SGHTA, CDR2 FQGNSA. The CDR3 loop is CASSPPGLGETQYF. The CDR3 DNA follows: TGTGCCAGCAGCCCACCGGGACTAGGGGAGACCCAGTACTTC.

V is TRBV18 and J is TRBJ2-2; 8 nucleotides line up with TRBD1. The CDR3 length is 18 residues. V lost 1 base to trimming and J lost 0 bases; unmatched junction nucleotides: 7. Germline V CDR1 and CDR2: KGHSH, LQKENI. CDR3 nucleotides: TGTGCCAGCTCACCACTTCGGAGGGACAGGTCGAACACCGGGGAGCTGTTTTTT. Translated, it gives CASSPLRRDRSNTGELFF.

J is TRBJ2-3 and V is TRBV7-9, with TRBD2 as a possible D gene (5 bases). Germline loops: CDR1 SEHNR, CDR2 FQNEAQ (reference sequence). V was trimmed by 2 bases and J by 5 bases, leaving 11 bases between them. CDR3 length equals 14 residues. CDR3 residues: CASSLSAGQDTQYF. CDR3 in DNA: TGTGCCAGCAGCTTATCTGCGGGCCAAGATACGCAGTATTTT. The full variable domain, rest sourced from reference TRBV7-9 and TRBJ2-3, is DTGVSQNPRHKITKRGQNVTFRCDPISEHNRLYWYRQTLGQGPEFLTYFQNEAQLEKSRLLSDRFSAERPKGSFSTLEIQRTEQGDSAMYLCASSLSAGQDTQYFGPGTRLTVL.

The rearrangement joins TRBV5-1 to TRBJ2-1; a possible D gene is TRBD1 (5 bases). V lost 2 bases, J lost 6 bases, and 9 bases lay in between. The CDR3 consists of 13 residues. Germline values: CDR1 SGHRS, CDR2 YFSETQ. This CDR3 is CASSFDSLNEQFF. The CDR3 DNA reads as TGCGCCAGCAGCTTCGACAGCCTCAATGAGCAGTTCTTC.

The chain carries TRBV18 and TRBJ1-1; 7 nucleotides line up with TRBD1. J lost 5 bases, V lost 5 bases, and 5 bases had no gene match. The CDR3 sequence is 13 residues long. CDR1 is KGHSH and CDR2 is LQKENI in the germline V gene. The DNA for the CDR3 is TGTGCCAGCTCAGAACTACAGGGGACTGAAGCTTTCTTT. Its protein product is CASSELQGTEAFF.

V is TRBV6-1 and J is TRBJ1-2, with 12 bases identical to TRBD1. Germline V CDR1 and CDR2: MNHNS, SASEGT. V dropped 3 bases and J dropped 3; count of bases not matched to a gene: 2. CDR3 length equals 15 residues. CDR3 protein: CASSDGTGGDYGYTF. CDR3 coding DNA: TGTGCCAGCAGTGACGGGACAGGGGGCGACTATGGCTACACCTTC.

In this sample, this clone turned up a few times. In DNA, the CDR3 is TGTGCCAGTAGTAGCAGGGTGGGCACTGAAGCTTTCTTT. It codes for CASSSRVGTEAFF. The rearrangement links TRBV19 to TRBJ1-1; a possible D gene is TRBD1 (5 bases). V was cut by 4 bases and J by 4 bases, with 10 bases left in between. This CDR3 spans 13 amino acids. Germline values: CDR1 LNHDA, CDR2 SQIVND (reference sequence).

The chain links TRBV5-4 to TRBJ1-2; TRBD1 aligns across 7 bases. Germline lookup yields CDR1 SGHNT and CDR2 YYREEE (reference sequence). V shed 4 bases and J 7 bases; nucleotides not matched to a gene: 10. CDR3 length equals 14 residues. The CDR3 sequence: CASSHPTGIRGYTF. Here the CDR3 DNA reads TGTGCCAGCAGCCACCCGACAGGGATCCGTGGCTACACCTTC.

This sequence joins TRBV13 and TRBJ2-5; 8 bases are a match to TRBD1. The last part of the DNA fits TRBJ2-7 better; the J call may be wrong. This CDR3 region has 13 residues. Germline V gene data show CDR1 as PRHDT and CDR2 as FYEKMQ (reference sequence). This chain's CDR3 is CASSLARGHEQYF. DNA of the CDR3: TGTGCCAGCAGCTTAGCCAGGGGGCACGAGCAGTACTTC.

The chain is built from TRBV25-1 and TRBJ2-5, with D perhaps TRBD2 (5 bases). TRBJ2-7 explains the end of the DNA better; the J call may be wrong. Germline CDR1 is MGHDK and CDR2 is SYGVNS. The CDR3 spans 13 residues. CDR3 bases: TGTGCCAGCAGTGACGAGGGCCGCTACGAGCAGTACTTC. It specifies CASSDEGRYEQYF.